One sample yielded the 30 T cell receptor beta chains listed below, sequenced in a study of a mutant IDH1 vaccine in newly diagnosed glioma. Time point denoted: week 23, last vaccination. It was 300 ug of mutant IDH1 20-mer peptide that made up each vaccine dose, given with topical imiquimod. TCRdb's table, derived via immunoSEQ multiplex PCR, lists solely in-frame clones and lacks some. The table lists roughly 36,000 clones, 85% to 90% of them singletons. The antigens of these receptors remain unknown. Here the sequenced sample was PBMCs, taken from a glioma patient whose treatment included an IDH1 peptide vaccine. The source of these receptors is a man aged 40-49 years with glioma.

J is TRBJ2-5 and V is TRBV14; D is ambiguous. CDR1 is SGHDN and CDR2 is FVKESK in the germline V gene. This CDR3 spans 14 amino acids. V lost 0 bases to trimming and J lost 7 bases, with 12 bases between them. The CDR3 DNA follows: TGTGCCAGCAGCCAAGACAGCCGCTCCCGGACCCAGTACTTC. Protein sequence: CASSQDSRSRTQYF.

The chain combines TRBV4-2 with TRBJ1-2, with D perhaps TRBD1 (5 bases). Trimming cost V 4 bases and J 4 bases, with 13 bases left between them. CDR1 and CDR2 from the germline V gene are LGHNA and YNFKEQ. This CDR3 is built from 14 residues. The CDR3 DNA sequence: TGTGCCAGCAGCCGACGGACCGACAGCTATGGCTACACCTTC. Translated: CASSRRTDSYGYTF.

The chain combines TRBV19 with TRBJ1-4; tentatively, D is TRBD1 (5 bases). This CDR3 is 13 amino acids long. Trimming shortened V by 8 bases and J by 0 bases, and 7 bases separated the two germline ends. Germline loops: CDR1 LNHDA, CDR2 SQIVND (reference sequence). This chain's CDR3 is CASGTATNEKLFF. The CDR3 region has the DNA TGTGCCAGTGGGACGGCAACTAATGAAAAACTGTTTTTT.

The rearrangement links TRBV30 to TRBJ1-1; D is ambiguous. Trimming stripped 0 bases from V and 5 bases from J, with 7 bases between. The germline V gene encodes CDR1 GTSNPN and CDR2 SVGIG (reference sequence). The CDR3 spans 12 residues. The CDR3 DNA reads as TGTGCCTGGAGTGTATTGGGGACTGAAGCTTTCTTT. This translates into CAWSVLGTEAFF.

V is TRBV18 and J is TRBJ2-3, with TRBD1 matching over 10 bases. This CDR3 region has 17 residues. The V and J ends lost 4 bases and 6 bases, in that order; junction bases with no gene match: 13. Germline CDR1 and CDR2: KGHSH and LQKENI. The CDR3 spells CASSQLPDRGRMDTQYF. The CDR3 DNA reads as TGTGCCAGCTCACAACTCCCTGACAGGGGGCGCATGGATACGCAGTATTTT.

The chain couples TRBV5-5 to TRBJ2-7; 9 bases match TRBD1. Germline V lookup: CDR1 SGHKS, CDR2 YYEKEE (reference sequence). The CDR3 runs to 15 residues. Trimming cost V 2 bases and J 1 base; bases outside gene matches: 4. The CDR3 sequence: CASSFPGQGSYEQYF. The CDR3 DNA follows: TGTGCCAGCAGCTTCCCGGGACAGGGATCCTACGAGCAGTACTTC.

The chain combines TRBV4-3 with TRBJ1-2; D uncertain. V lost 5 bases, J lost 7 bases, and 14 bases lay in between. The CDR3 has 13 residues. The germline CDR1 and CDR2 sequences are LGHNA and YSLEER. CDR3 coding DNA: TGCGCCAGCAGCTCACAGTACTATGGTGGCTACACCTTC. This encodes CASSSQYYGGYTF.

The chain is built from TRBV30 and TRBJ1-5, with 7 bases lining up with TRBD1. Germline loops: CDR1 GTSNPN, CDR2 SVGIG (reference sequence). The CDR3 is 16 amino acids. The trim removed 1 base at V and 2 bases at J, leaving 8 bases unmatched. CDR3 in DNA: TGTGCCTGGAGTGGCGACAGGGCTGGAGGCAATCAGCCCCAGCATTTT. Translation: CAWSGDRAGGNQPQHF.

The chain joins TRBV5-1 to TRBJ1-3; a weak D match, TRBD1 (5 bases). Germline V gene data show CDR1 as SGHRS and CDR2 as YFSETQ. V was clipped by 6 bases and J by 0 bases, with 16 bases between them. CDR3 size: 16 residues. DNA for the CDR3: TGCGCCAGCACCCTGGGCAGGGTTAGCTCTGGAAACACCATATATTTT. Translation gives CASTLGRVSSGNTIYF.

J is TRBJ2-5 and V is TRBV29-1; 10 bases align to TRBD1. The CDR3 consists of 12 residues. Per germline, CDR1 SQVTM and CDR2 ANQGSEA. The V gene end was trimmed by 6 bases and the J gene end by 5 bases; junction bases not matched to a gene: 3. The CDR3 nucleotides are TGCAGCGTACGGACAGGGGGTGAGACCCAGTACTTC. Translated: CSVRTGGETQYF.

The genes are TRBV19 and TRBJ1-2; D may be TRBD1 (5 bases). Germline V CDR1 and CDR2: LNHDA, SQIVND (reference sequence). Trimming pared 3 bases from V and 2 bases from J, leaving 13 bases between. The CDR3 is made up of 15 amino acids. This CDR3 is CASSINAGSNYGYTF. CDR3 DNA sequence: TGTGCCAGTAGTATTAATGCAGGGTCGAACTATGGCTACACCTTC.

The chain combines TRBV5-5 with TRBJ1-1; possibly TRBD1 for D (6 bases). The CDR3 runs 15 residues. The V end lost 6 bases, the J end lost 1 base, and 16 bases lay between the germline ends. Germline V gene lookup returns CDR1 SGHKS and CDR2 YYEKEE (reference sequence). This CDR3 reads CASTFGGARNTEAFF. Written as DNA, the CDR3 is TGTGCCAGCACCTTCGGGGGGGCTCGGAACACTGAAGCTTTCTTT.

The CDR3 sequence: CASSLNNRRTGELFF. Written as DNA, the CDR3 is TGTGCCAGCAGCTTAAACAATAGACGTACCGGGGAGCTGTTTTTT. The rearrangement uses TRBV7-9 and TRBJ2-2, with D unresolved. Germline V lookup: CDR1 SEHNR, CDR2 FQNEAQ (reference sequence). The CDR3 totals 15 residues. Trimming took 2 bases from V and 5 from J, leaving 12 bases between them.

The chain is built from TRBV28 and TRBJ1-5, with D unresolved. Trimming removed 8 bases at V and 4 bases at J, with 3 bases between. From germline, CDR1 is MDHEN and CDR2 SYDVKM. This CDR3 has 10 amino acids. The CDR3 region has the DNA TGTGCCAGCGGAAATCAGCCCCAGCATTTT. This sequence encodes CASGNQPQHF.

This clone was detected only once. This chain uses TRBV7-9 with TRBJ2-7; D remains unclear. V lost 5 bases and J 6 bases, leaving 8 bases between the germline ends. CDR1 is SEHNR and CDR2 is FQNEAQ in the germline V gene (reference sequence). The CDR3 contains 11 residues. The CDR3 DNA is TGTGCCAGCAGCCGGACGGGCGAGCAGTACTTC. Its translation is CASSRTGEQYF.

This clone appeared a single time. V and J are TRBV14 and TRBJ2-5, with D perhaps matching TRBD1 or TRBD2 (5 bases each). Between the trimmed V and J ends, which lost 1 base and 7 bases, there was a span of 16 bases. The CDR3 covers 15 residues. The germline V gene encodes CDR1 SGHDN and CDR2 FVKESK. The CDR3 DNA follows: TGTGCCAGCAGCCAAGGGGGACCATCGGCGGGGACCCAGTACTTC. It translates to CASSQGGPSAGTQYF.

The chain uses TRBV7-9 and TRBJ1-2, with D tentatively TRBD1 (5 bases). Germline values: CDR1 SEHNR, CDR2 FQNEAQ (reference sequence). The CDR3 has 11 residues. V was shortened by 8 bases and J by 5 bases, with 9 bases between the two germline ends. The DNA of the CDR3 is TGTGCCAGCGGGACGGGATATGGCTACACCTTC. Amino acids: CASGTGYGYTF.

The gene calls are TRBV28 and TRBJ2-7; a weak D match, TRBD1 (6 bases). Germline V CDR1 and CDR2: MDHEN, SYDVKM. The CDR3 is 14 amino acids. Trimming took off 6 bases at V and 7 bases at J, with 19 bases between the two ends. Written as DNA, the CDR3 is TGTGCCAGCAGCTCCCAGGGGTATTACGGGGAGCAGTACTTC. It translates to CASSSQGYYGEQYF.

The rearrangement joins TRBV4-2 to TRBJ1-2; possibly TRBD1 for D (5 bases). The CDR3 contains 12 residues. Germline CDR1 LGHNA, CDR2 YNFKEQ. V was clipped by 3 bases and J by 9 bases, with 11 bases between them. The CDR3 sequence: CASSHSGESYTF. CDR3 bases: TGTGCCAGCAGCCATTCGGGGGAGAGCTACACCTTC.

The CDR3 bases are TGTGCCAGCAGCTTGCCTGCGGGAGCGGTGGAGACCCAGTACTTC. It translates to CASSLPAGAVETQYF. The chain employs TRBV5-5 and TRBJ2-5; 7 bases agree with TRBD2. After removal of 1 base from V and 5 bases from J, the junction contained 8 bases not matched to a gene. The CDR3 consists of 15 residues. Germline V lookup: CDR1 SGHKS, CDR2 YYEKEE (reference sequence).

This chain uses TRBV11-2 with TRBJ2-7; 9 nucleotides line up with TRBD1. The CDR3 runs to 13 residues. Germline lookup yields CDR1 SGHAT and CDR2 FQNNGV. V shed 5 bases and J 3 bases; nucleotides not matched to a gene: 2. CDR3 region: CASSPGQGYEQYV. The CDR3 DNA reads as TGTGCCAGCAGCCCGGGACAGGGCTACGAGCAGTACGTC.

The V and J genes are TRBV2 and TRBJ1-1; no clear D. The CDR3 sequence is 14 residues long. Germline assignment: CDR1 SNHLY and CDR2 FYNNEI. Trimming stripped 7 bases from V and 0 bases from J, with 12 bases between. The CDR3 DNA reads as TGTGCCAGCACCCAACTACTAATGAACACTGAAGCTTTCTTT. It codes for CASTQLLMNTEAFF.

The chain uses TRBV5-1 and TRBJ1-1; no clear D gene. CDR1 SGHRS and CDR2 YFSETQ come from the germline V gene. This CDR3 spans 15 amino acids. Trimming left V 0 bases short and J 1 base short, with 10 bases between. CDR3 nucleotides: TGCGCCAGCAGCTTGGGACTACAGAAGAACACTGAAGCTTTCTTT. Its translation: CASSLGLQKNTEAFF.

This chain connects TRBV5-1 to TRBJ2-3; no reliable D call. The CDR3 runs 16 residues. Germline-derived CDR1 and CDR2 are SGHRS and YFSETQ. Deletions cut 1 base from V and 0 bases from J, with 12 bases between. This CDR3 is CASSLLVPTSTDTQYF. The CDR3 region has the DNA TGCGCCAGCAGCTTGTTGGTCCCTACTAGCACAGATACGCAGTATTTT. The whole variable domain, filled in from reference TRBV5-1 and TRBJ2-3, reads KAGVTQTPRYLIKTRGQQVTLSCSPISGHRSVSWYQQTPGQGLQFLFEYFSETQRNKGNFPGRFSGRQFSNSRSEMNVSTLELGDSALYLCASSLLVPTSTDTQYFGPGTRLTVL.

The chain uses TRBV2 and TRBJ2-7; possibly TRBD1 for D (5 bases). The ends were cut back, 5 bases at V and 0 bases at J, with 11 bases in the middle. This CDR3 has 14 residues. Germline V gives CDR1 SNHLY, CDR2 FYNNEI. The CDR3 DNA reads as TGTGCCAGCAGTCCTGACAGATACTCCTACGAGCAGTACGTC. Protein: CASSPDRYSYEQYV.

The chain has TRBV27 and TRBJ1-1, with 10 bases matching TRBD1. The CDR3 totals 15 residues. CDR1 is MNHEY and CDR2 is SMNVEV in the germline V gene (reference sequence). The junction had 12 bases not matched to a gene; V was cut back by 6 bases and J by 8 bases. The CDR3 region is CASRGDRGFKGEAFF. The CDR3 DNA reads TGTGCCAGCAGGGGGGACAGGGGATTCAAGGGCGAAGCTTTCTTT.

The V and J genes are TRBV21-1 and TRBJ2-7; TRBD1, the table's D call, was not compared with the DNA. TRBV21-1 is a recognized pseudogene. The CDR3 is 18 residues long. In DNA, the CDR3 is TGTGCCAGCAGCCCCCCCCCAGGAACAGGCACCTACTCCTACGAGCAGTACGTC. This encodes CASSPPPGTGTYSYEQYV.

This chain joins TRBV6-1 and TRBJ1-2; 11 bases agree with TRBD1. CDR1 MNHNS and CDR2 SASEGT come from the germline V gene. CDR3 length: 13 amino acids. Unmatched junction bases numbered 8, after V lost 11 bases and J lost 6 bases. CDR3 sequence (DNA): TGTGCCCACAGGGGGACAGGGGGTGATGGCTACACCTTC. Translated, it gives CAHRGTGGDGYTF.

This chain links TRBV19 with TRBJ2-7; D unclear. The V gene lost 5 bases and the J gene lost 2 bases, with 16 bases spanning the gap. The CDR3 covers 15 residues. Per the germline V gene, CDR1 is LNHDA and CDR2 is SQIVND (reference sequence). The CDR3 region has the DNA TGTGCCAGTAGTGCCTCCCGTTCCGCCACCTACGAGCAGTACTTC. Translating gives CASSASRSATYEQYF.

This clone was recorded once. The chain joins TRBV7-6 to TRBJ2-1; D might be TRBD1 or TRBD2, each matching 5 bases. The CDR3 extends over 16 amino acids. V was trimmed by 4 bases and J by 0 bases, leaving 13 bases between them. The germline CDR1 and CDR2 sequences are SGHVS and FNYEAQ. In DNA form, the CDR3 reads TGTGCCAGCAGCTCCCTGACTGGGGGCTCCTACAATGAGCAGTTCTTC. This translates into CASSSLTGGSYNEQFF.